This is a list of T cell receptor beta chains from one sample in a study of T cell responses to AZD1222 COVID-19 vaccine. Using immunoSEQ multiplex PCR, the repertoire was profiled, and TCRdb retains in-frame clones only, with some absent. The data hold fewer than 140,000 clones, with approximately 87% observed a single time. The sample was peripheral blood, taken on day 0 of AZD1222 vaccination. The origin of the receptors is an adult in good health. Each CDR3 is given with its conserved first and last residue. D genes are given only for firm matches. The listing skips clone size in some rows; elsewhere it reads once, few, many or a size class.

clone_size,j_call,d_call,v_call,cdr3_nt,cdr3_aa
.,TRBJ1-5,.,TRBV5-8,TGTGCCAGCAGCTCCCTTCAGGGAATGGGAGGTCAGCCCCAGCATTTT,CASSSLQGMGGQPQHF
once,TRBJ2-7,.,TRBV9,TGTGCCAGCAGCCCATTTTCGGGGAACTACGAGCAGTACTTC,CASSPFSGNYEQYF
.,TRBJ1-5,TRBD1,TRBV27,TGTGCCAGCAGACCTCTTGGGGAGGGGGCGAAGAATCAGCCCCAGCATTTT,CASRPLGEGAKNQPQHF
.,TRBJ1-5,.,TRBV30,TGTGCCTGGAGTCCAGGGGAGGGTCAGCCCCAGCATTTT,CAWSPGEGQPQHF
once,TRBJ1-1,TRBD1,TRBV4-2,TGTGCCAGCAGCCGCGGACAGGGGGAAAACACTGAAGCTTTCTTT,CASSRGQGENTEAFF
.,TRBJ1-1,.,TRBV24-1,TGTGCCACCAGTGAAGGGTCCTACGGGGGAGATGAAGCTTTCTTT,CATSEGSYGGDEAFF
.,TRBJ2-7,TRBD2,TRBV5-8,TGTGCCAGCAGCCTGGGGGGGTACGAGCAGTACTTC,CASSLGGYEQYF
.,TRBJ2-7,.,TRBV9,TGTGCCAGCAGCGTAGATGGGCTACCCACCTACGAGCAGTACTTC,CASSVDGLPTYEQYF
.,TRBJ2-2,TRBD1,TRBV28,TGTGCCAGCTCTTCCCCAGGGGGATCCGGGGAGCTGTTTTTT,CASSSPGGSGELFF
.,TRBJ2-5,TRBD1,TRBV24-1,TGTGCCACCAGTGGAGCGCCCGGGACAGGGGCGGAGACCCAGTACTTC,CATSGAPGTGAETQYF